The T cell receptor (beta chain) described here comes from a study of T cell repertoires in cytomegalovirus infection. TCRdb re-analysed the reads in MiXCR, keeping a single row per CDR3 protein. The sample consists of about a million distinct CDR3 sequences, roughly 31% of them appearing once. There are 14 residues in the CDR3. Germline V lookup: CDR1 MDHEN, CDR2 SYDVKM. On this clonotype itself: Antigen specificity is unknown. Just one base apart from a much larger clone, this may be a read error.

This specimen consisted of cultured CD8+ T cells from PBMCs, obtained from culture after CMV antigen stimulation. The receptor was isolated from a human donor in good health (CMV status not recorded). Some clones in this sample may be carry-over from other donors' samples. The V call is TRBV28, the J call TRBJ2-1, with D unresolved. The CDR3 DNA sequence: TGTGCCAGTAAAGACCCAAGCTCCTACAATGGGCAGTTCTTC. It translates to CASKDPSSYNGQFF.